This T cell receptor (beta chain) was retrieved from a study of blood T cell repertoires in COVID-19. On the study more broadly: The samples span acute and convalescent COVID-19 from the United States, Italy and Spain. PBMCs, B-cell-depleted T cells, or T cells provided the cDNA or gDNA that made up the material.

In Seattle, patients joined the study during active infection and were tracked longitudinally. Using immunoSEQ multiplex PCR, the repertoire was profiled, and TCRdb retains in-frame clones only, with some absent. The table lists 200,000 or so clones, over 75% of them singletons. This clone came up once. Specimen: peripheral blood. This TCR derives from a person between 65 and 79 years old with COVID-19, enrolled during active disease.

The CDR3 DNA reads TGCGCCAGCAGCGCCGTACAGGGGGCGCGGGGCTACACCTTC. Its protein is CASSAVQGARGYTF. The chain has TRBV5-1 and TRBJ1-2, with TRBD1 matching 9 bases. Germline V CDR1 and CDR2: SGHRS, YFSETQ. This CDR3 comprises 14 residues. The V gene end was trimmed by 4 bases and the J gene end by 8 bases; junction bases not matched to a gene: 9.